The clone carrying this T cell receptor (beta chain) has a handful of counts. The junction does not match germline at one end; this may be a read error. This record comes from a study of tumor-infiltrating lymphocytes in oesophageal squamous cell carcinoma. TCRdb processed the PCR reads anew with MiXCR; each CDR3 protein has one entry. Of about 12,000 distinct CDR3 sequences listed, 50% to 65% are singletons. CDR1 and CDR2 (germline): SSHAT, FNYEAQ (reference sequence). The length of the CDR3 is 15 residues. The source material was esophageal tumor tissue. The TCR comes from a female donor with esophageal squamous cell carcinoma. The chain employs TRBV7-7 and TRBJ2-2; 10 bases match TRBD1. This CDR3 reads CASSKTGGDTGELFF. CDR3 sequence (DNA): TGTGCTAGCAGCAAGACAGGGGGCGATACCGGGGAGCTGTTTTTT.